Detailed here is one T cell receptor (beta chain). Other DNA sequences in the sample encode the same CDR3. The PCR made use of 60 Vbeta and 13 Jbeta primers. Produced via immunoSEQ multiplex PCR; TCRdb's table is partial and in-frame only. The sample includes about 250,000 clones, roughly 91% of them seen just once. This sample was taken from a study of cytomegalovirus exposure and HLA in healthy donors. Between the trimmed V and J ends, which lost 2 bases and 7 bases, there was a span of 5 bases. This CDR3 region has 12 residues. The germline CDR1 and CDR2 sequences are WSHSY and SAAADI. This TCR was recovered from a girl aged 2-10 years in good health and CMV-seronegative. The chain uses TRBV10-2 and TRBJ1-4, with unresolved D. The sample taken for sequencing was PBMCs. CDR3 nucleotide sequence: TGCGCCAGCAGTGAGACGGGTGAAAAACTGTTTTTT. This translates into CASSETGEKLFF.